This TCR beta chain was retrieved from a study of CXCR3-negative and CXCR3-positive naive CD8 T cells. For the study at large: Summed over all libraries, TRB reads came to approximately 140 million, with about 1.5 +/- 0.3 million per library.

Findings and limits, study-wide: CXCR3-positive naive cells carried more hydrophobic TRB CDR3s than CXCR3-negative ones. Naive CXCR3-negative and CXCR3-positive cells had similar TRBV-TRBJ usage; memory differed. Much lower diversity was found in memory CD8+ cells, while both naive subsets had comparably high diversity.

The CDR3 runs to 18 residues. Looked up from germline, CDR1 is SGHDN and CDR2 is FVKESK. Triplicate sorting captured approximately 300,000 cells each from every CD8+ T cell subset. UMI labels and 5' RACE were used to prepare the TRB cDNA libraries. TCRdb re-called the 5' RACE reads; one entry per CDR3 protein, DNA not given. Listed are around 88,000 distinct CDR3 sequences; around 0.82% falls within the top ten. Turning to this clonotype: Its cognate antigen is unknown.

V and J are TRBV14 and TRBJ2-3; TCRdb calls TRBD1, which cannot be checked without DNA. The sequence came from a human donor in good health. Some clones in this sample may be carry-over from other donors' samples. The specimen sequenced was naive CXCR3+ CD8+ T cells from blood. Sample subset: CD45RO-CCR7+CD27+CD95- naive CD8+ T cells expressing CXCR3 (TNR3+). CDR3 protein: CASSLKSAGTGLVDTQYF.